Reported below is one T cell receptor beta chain. Data came from immunoSEQ multiplex PCR; TCRdb stores just in-frame clones and leaves some out. The sample has more than 95,000 clones, roughly 85% seen once. Per germline, CDR1 SGHTA and CDR2 FQGTGA. V gave up 0 bases and J gave up 6 bases; unmatched junction bases: 2. The CDR3 sequence is 13 residues long. The sample originates from a study of blood T cell repertoires in COVID-19. The TCR comes from an elderly man with active or convalescent COVID-19. The sequencing sample was made of peripheral blood. J is TRBJ2-7 and V is TRBV7-3, with 7 bases fitting TRBD1. The CDR3 bases are TGTGCCAGCAGCTTAACAGGGGGCGTCGAGCAGTACTTC. Amino acids: CASSLTGGVEQYF.